Following are 21 T cell receptor beta chains from one sample sequenced in a study of T cells after yellow fever vaccination. Via MiXCR, TCRdb re-called the 5' RACE reads, giving one row per CDR3 protein. The data hold some 420,000 distinct CDR3 sequences, with approximately 19% observed a single time. Sample: PBMCs, taken before the yellow fever booster vaccination. These receptors all come from a man aged 18 to 35 who received the YFV17D yellow fever vaccine.

The chain recombines TRBV11-2 with TRBJ2-1; D remains unclear. Deletions cut 0 bases from V and 11 bases from J, with 8 bases between. Germline CDR1 and CDR2: SGHAT and FQNNGV. The CDR3 length is 12 residues. The CDR3 nucleotides are TGTGCCAGCAGCTTAGATCTCGCTCAGCAGTTCTTC. This codes for CASSLDLAQQFF.

This clonotype has a handful of counts. At one of its ends the junction is not consistent with the germline gene, which may arise from a read error. The chain joins TRBV6-5 to TRBJ2-3, with a possible D match to TRBD1 (6 bases). CDR3 length: 15 amino acids. The V gene's germline CDR1 is MNHEY and CDR2 SVGAGI. The DNA for the CDR3 is TGTGCCAGCAGTCGGGACACGGATAGCACAGATACGCATTATTTT. It yields the protein CASSRDTDSTDTHYF.

The sample holds a few counts of this clonotype. This chain links TRBV7-3 with TRBJ2-3; D ambiguous. The V end lost 5 bases, the J end lost 2 bases, and 8 bases lay between the germline ends. The length of the CDR3 is 13 residues. Germline V gene sequence: CDR1 SGHTA, CDR2 FQGTGA. CDR3: CASSQTNTDTQYF. CDR3 in DNA: TGTGCCAGCAGCCAAACTAACACAGATACGCAGTATTTT.

This chain joins TRBV5-1 and TRBJ1-2; 9 bases agree with TRBD1. CDR3 length equals 18 residues. The ends lost 0 bases at V and 1 base at J; junction bases unmatched: 10. Germline CDR1 reads SGHRS; CDR2 reads YFSETQ. The CDR3 reads CASSLDGTGTSLNYGYTF. In DNA form, the CDR3 reads TGCGCCAGCAGCTTGGATGGGACAGGGACAAGCCTTAACTATGGCTACACCTTC.

The chain carries TRBV6-2 or TRBV6-3 and TRBJ2-3; 7 nucleotides line up with TRBD2. The V segment lost 10 bases and the J segment 6 bases; nucleotides outside the gene matches: 7. The germline V gene has CDR1 MNHEY and CDR2 SVGEGT. The CDR3 has 12 residues. CDR3 nucleotides: TGTGCCATCCGGGGGGACCGGGATACGCAGTATTTT. Amino acids: CAIRGDRDTQYF.

The chain recombines TRBV5-1 with TRBJ2-1, with D perhaps TRBD2 (6 bases). CDR3 length: 15 amino acids. Germline assignment: CDR1 SGHRS and CDR2 YFSETQ. V shed 4 bases and J shed 3 bases, with 14 bases lying between them. The CDR3 protein is CASSGGRESYNEQFF. For the CDR3, the DNA is TGCGCCAGCAGCGGGGGACGGGAGAGCTACAATGAGCAGTTCTTC. The full variable domain, rest sourced from reference TRBV5-1 and TRBJ2-1, is KAGVTQTPRYLIKTRGQQVTLSCSPISGHRSVSWYQQTPGQGLQFLFEYFSETQRNKGNFPGRFSGRQFSNSRSEMNVSTLELGDSALYLCASSGGRESYNEQFFGPGTRLTVL.

This clonotype was found a few times. The chain links TRBV18 to TRBJ1-1, with D maybe TRBD1 (6 bases). The V and J ends lost 5 bases and 0 bases respectively, with 10 bases between them. The germline CDR1 and CDR2 sequences are KGHSH and LQKENI. CDR3 length equals 14 residues. CDR3 DNA sequence: TGTGCCAGCTCAGGGGGACACGTGAACACTGAAGCTTTCTTT. This sequence encodes CASSGGHVNTEAFF.

This clonotype has only a few counts. The rearrangement joins TRBV29-1 to TRBJ2-5, with D hard to call. CDR3 length: 13 amino acids. Germline V lookup: CDR1 SQVTM, CDR2 ANQGSEA. V gave up 6 bases and J gave up 5 bases, with 16 bases separating them. The CDR3 sequence is CSVMLVLRETQYF. CDR3 sequence (DNA): TGCAGCGTCATGCTAGTGTTGCGGGAGACCCAGTACTTC.

This clonotype has only a few counts. This chain joins TRBV6-5 and TRBJ2-3; D remains unclear. The length of the CDR3 is 17 residues. Trimming took 5 bases from V and 0 from J, leaving 18 bases between them. From germline, CDR1 is MNHEY and CDR2 SVGAGI. The CDR3 reads CASSPPSRLDSTDTQYF. For the CDR3, the DNA is TGTGCCAGCAGTCCACCCTCGCGACTGGATAGCACAGATACGCAGTATTTT.

The table lists this clonotype with a few counts. The chain employs TRBV24-1 and TRBJ2-3; D unresolved. Trimming stripped 5 bases from V and 0 bases from J, with 8 bases between. Germline CDR1 and CDR2: KGHDR and SFDVKD. This CDR3 is 14 amino acids long. CDR3 amino acids: CATSVDGSTDTQYF. For the CDR3, the DNA is TGTGCCACCAGTGTGGACGGGAGCACAGATACGCAGTATTTT.

The CDR3 is CAIHLRDSVTGELFF. The CDR3 region has the DNA TGTGCCATCCATCTCCGGGACTCCGTCACCGGGGAGCTGTTTTTT. The rearrangement links TRBV10-3 to TRBJ2-2; TRBD2 is a possible D gene (6 bases). Germline CDR1 ENHRY, CDR2 SYGVKD. The CDR3 totals 15 residues. Trimming removed 8 bases from V and 4 bases from J, with 17 bases in between.

The CDR3 DNA follows: TGCAGTCGAAAAGGGACTAGCGGGGTCGGGGAGACCCAGTACTTC. Its protein product is CSRKGTSGVGETQYF. V usage is TRBV20-1 and J usage is TRBJ2-5, with 13 bases lining up with TRBD2. This CDR3 region has 15 residues. Germline V CDR1 and CDR2: DFQATT, SNEGSKA (reference sequence). The trim removed 8 bases at V and 5 bases at J, leaving 11 bases unmatched.

The J gene is TRBJ1-1, the V gene TRBV12-3 or TRBV12-4; D is undetermined. The CDR3 spans 15 residues. Trimming stripped 5 bases from V and 0 bases from J, with 13 bases between. The chain's CDR3 is CASSAREGLNTEAFF. As DNA, the CDR3 is TGTGCCAGCAGTGCCCGGGAGGGTCTGAACACTGAAGCTTTCTTT.

V is TRBV15 and J is TRBJ2-6, with a possible D match to TRBD1 (5 bases). The germline V gene encodes CDR1 LNHNV and CDR2 YYDKDF (reference sequence). The V and J ends lost 1 base and 2 bases respectively, with 12 bases between them. The CDR3 is 17 residues long. The CDR3: CATSRGPQATGANVLTF. The CDR3 DNA follows: TGTGCCACCAGCAGAGGTCCACAGGCGACTGGGGCCAACGTCCTGACTTTC.

This clonotype was counted only a few times. The rearrangement links TRBV20-1 to TRBJ1-1; 7 bases agree with TRBD1. V shed 4 bases, J shed 2 bases, and the junction held 4 bases outside the gene matches. The V gene's germline CDR1 is DFQATT and CDR2 SNEGSKA (reference sequence). CDR3 length equals 13 residues. The chain's CDR3 is CSATGTDNTEAFF. For the CDR3, the DNA is TGCAGTGCTACAGGGACAGACAACACTGAAGCTTTCTTT.

CDR3 bases: TGTGCCAGCAGCTACGGACACCTCTCCTACAATGAGCAGTTCTTC. The encoded protein is CASSYGHLSYNEQFF. V usage is TRBV12-3 or TRBV12-4 and J usage is TRBJ2-1; D perhaps matches TRBD1 (5 bases). Trimming removed 6 bases from V and 0 bases from J, with 12 bases in between. The CDR3 has 15 amino acids.

This clonotype was counted between two and nine times. The CDR3 protein is CASSDPAGGSRETQYF. As DNA, the CDR3 is TGTGCCAGCAGTGATCCAGCGGGGGGGAGTCGAGAGACCCAGTACTTC. The chain carries TRBV25-1 and TRBJ2-5; TRBD2 agrees at 10 bases. CDR1 is MGHDK, CDR2 SYGVNS, per germline. J was trimmed by 4 bases and V by 3 bases; bases with no gene match: 8. The CDR3 runs 16 residues.

This clonotype was picked up a small number of times. CDR3 in amino acids: CASSLSGDQAVGTQYF. The CDR3 DNA follows: TGTGCCAGCAGCTTATCGGGGGACCAAGCTGTAGGGACCCAGTACTTC. The chain recombines TRBV11-2 with TRBJ2-5; possible D gene TRBD2, 6 bases. The germline V and J ends were trimmed by 2 bases and 7 bases, with 20 bases remaining between them. The CDR3 is 16 amino acids. The V gene's germline CDR1 is SGHAT and CDR2 FQNNGV.

This clonotype was found a few times. The chain combines TRBV5-1 with TRBJ2-7; a possible D gene is TRBD1 (6 bases). Trimming removed 0 bases at V and 0 bases at J, with 10 bases between. CDR3 length equals 15 residues. Per germline, CDR1 SGHRS and CDR2 YFSETQ. CDR3 protein: CASSLGGGSSYEQYF. CDR3 coding DNA: TGCGCCAGCAGCTTGGGAGGGGGAAGCTCCTACGAGCAGTACTTC.

This clonotype was found a few times. The genes are TRBV15 and TRBJ2-3, with 9 bases fitting TRBD2. CDR3 length: 16 amino acids. J lost 4 bases, V lost 0 bases, and 5 bases had no gene match. The V gene's germline CDR1 is LNHNV and CDR2 YYDKDF (reference sequence). Here the CDR3 reads CATSRDLAGGADTQYF. The CDR3 region has the DNA TGTGCCACCAGCAGAGATCTCGCGGGGGGGGCAGATACGCAGTATTTT.

The V gene is TRBV20-1, the J gene TRBJ2-7; 8 bases are shared with TRBD2. V dropped 3 bases and J dropped 3; count of bases not matched to a gene: 10. CDR3 length: 15 residues. Germline lookup yields CDR1 DFQATT and CDR2 SNEGSKA (reference sequence). The CDR3 sequence is CSASHPGTSFYEQYV. The CDR3 DNA reads TGCAGTGCTAGCCACCCCGGGACTAGTTTCTACGAGCAGTACGTC.